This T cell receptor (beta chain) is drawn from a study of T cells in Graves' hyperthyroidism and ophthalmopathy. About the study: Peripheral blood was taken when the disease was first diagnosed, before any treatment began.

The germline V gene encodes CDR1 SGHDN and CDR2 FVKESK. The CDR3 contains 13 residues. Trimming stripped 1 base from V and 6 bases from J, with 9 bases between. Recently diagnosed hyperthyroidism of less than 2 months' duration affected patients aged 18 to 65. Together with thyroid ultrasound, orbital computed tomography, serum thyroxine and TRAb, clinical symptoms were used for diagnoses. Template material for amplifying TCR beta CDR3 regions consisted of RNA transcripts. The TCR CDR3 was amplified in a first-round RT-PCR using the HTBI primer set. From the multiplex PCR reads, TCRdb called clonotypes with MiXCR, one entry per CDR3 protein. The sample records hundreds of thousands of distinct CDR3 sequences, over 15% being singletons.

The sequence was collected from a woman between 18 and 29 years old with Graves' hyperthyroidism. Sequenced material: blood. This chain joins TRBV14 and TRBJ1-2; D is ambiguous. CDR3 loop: CASSQGGLDGYTF. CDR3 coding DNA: TGTGCCAGCAGCCAAGGAGGGTTGGATGGCTACACCTTC.